This entry lists 10 T cell receptor beta chains sequenced from one sample in a study of OX40 agonist ivuxolimab in advanced cancers. Only in-frame clones appear in the TCRdb table, and some are missing; sequencing was by immunoSEQ multiplex PCR. The repertoire holds roughly 80,000 clones, with 70% to 90% as singletons. Sample: CD4+ or CD8+ T cells sorted from blood, taken in a trial of the OX40 agonist ivuxolimab. These receptors all come from an adult with an advanced solid tumor such as melanoma, head and neck, liver or kidney cancer.

The V call is TRBV18, the J call TRBJ1-1; TRBD1 matches at 7 bases. The CDR3 is 17 residues long. V lost 2 bases to trimming and J lost 6 bases; unmatched junction nucleotides: 15. Germline V CDR1 and CDR2: KGHSH, LQKENI. The CDR3 DNA sequence: TGTGCCAGCTCACCAAGGACAGGATCGCGGGAAGGAGCTGAAGCTTTCTTT. Protein sequence: CASSPRTGSREGAEAFF.

This clone came up once. V is TRBV10-3 and J is TRBJ1-4; no reliable D call. Per germline, CDR1 ENHRY and CDR2 SYGVKD. The V end lost 8 bases, the J end lost 0 bases, and 7 bases lay between the germline ends. CDR3 size: 13 residues. CDR3 sequence reads: CAIGGTTNEKLFF. CDR3 bases: TGTGCCATCGGAGGCACAACTAATGAAAAACTGTTTTTT.

The gene calls are TRBV7-2 and TRBJ2-7; D possibly matches TRBD1 or TRBD2 (5 bases each). CDR1 and CDR2 from the germline V gene are SGHTA and FQGNSA. V lost 1 base to trimming and J lost 3 bases, with 16 bases between them. CDR3 length: 16 amino acids. This chain's CDR3 is CASSLGGAGTLYEQYF. In DNA, the CDR3 is TGTGCCAGCAGCTTAGGTGGAGCAGGGACCCTCTACGAGCAGTACTTC.

J is TRBJ2-5 and V is TRBV5-1, with D perhaps matching TRBD1 (6 bases). This CDR3 contains 13 residues. Between the trimmed V and J ends, which lost 7 bases and 2 bases, there was a span of 12 bases. The germline V gene encodes CDR1 SGHRS and CDR2 YFSETQ. CDR3 nucleotide sequence: TGCGCCAGCCGGAAGGGGGTGCAAGAGACCCAGTACTTC. Translation: CASRKGVQETQYF.

The chain combines TRBV19 with TRBJ1-2; a weak D match, TRBD1 (5 bases). The V and J ends lost 5 bases and 7 bases respectively, with 17 bases between them. The CDR3 loop spans 14 amino acids. Per germline, CDR1 LNHDA and CDR2 SQIVND (reference sequence). The CDR3 loop is CASSSGRTGAGYTF. The CDR3 DNA reads TGTGCCAGTAGTTCAGGCCGGACCGGGGCTGGCTACACCTTC.

The count of this clone is one. The rearrangement links TRBV10-3 to TRBJ1-6, with 10 positions matching TRBD1. The germline V gene has CDR1 ENHRY and CDR2 SYGVKD. This CDR3 has 16 residues. V trimming: 4 bases; J trimming: 0 bases; junction bases outside the gene matches: 0. This chain's CDR3 is CAISGTGGSYNSPLHF. CDR3 DNA: TGTGCCATCAGTGGGACAGGGGGCTCCTATAATTCACCCCTCCACTTT.

The rearrangement links TRBV2 to TRBJ2-7; D is ambiguous. The V and J ends lost 7 bases and 4 bases respectively, with 8 bases between them. Germline loops: CDR1 SNHLY, CDR2 FYNNEI. The CDR3 contains 11 residues. CDR3 bases: TGTGCCAGCAAGGATGGATACGAGCAGTACTTC. Amino acid sequence: CASKDGYEQYF.

V and J are TRBV28 and TRBJ2-7; 7 nucleotides match TRBD1. The CDR3 totals 15 residues. Germline V gives CDR1 MDHEN, CDR2 SYDVKM. Trimming at V came to 6 bases and at J to 4 bases, leaving 12 bases not matched to a gene. In DNA, the CDR3 is TGTGCCAGCAGCTTACCGACAGGGATCGGATACGAGCAGTACTTC. It translates to CASSLPTGIGYEQYF.

The genes are TRBV7-2 and TRBJ1-5; D is perhaps TRBD1 (5 bases). V lost 5 bases and J lost 1, with 12 bases in between. The CDR3 consists of 15 residues. Germline values: CDR1 SGHTA, CDR2 FQGNSA. The CDR3 DNA reads TGTGCCAGCAGCCTTAGGGGTTTAAGCAATCAGCCCCAGCATTTT. Protein: CASSLRGLSNQPQHF.

The rearrangement links TRBV28 to TRBJ1-6, with a tentative D call TRBD1 (6 bases). The CDR3 has 17 residues. From germline, CDR1 is MDHEN and CDR2 SYDVKM. V dropped 3 bases and J dropped 7 bases, with 19 bases sitting between them. Written as DNA, the CDR3 is TGTGCCAGCAGTTTGGGGGCTGGTCCTAGGGGGAATTCACCCCTCCACTTT. Translation gives CASSLGAGPRGNSPLHF.